The rows below give T cell receptor beta chains drawn from one sample of a study of T cell responses to AZD1222 COVID-19 vaccine. This table comes from immunoSEQ multiplex PCR, and its TCRdb copy is limited to in-frame clones, with some not included. The repertoire includes 150,000 or so clones, 90% to 95% of them detected once, and 3.8% sits in the top ten. Sequencing used peripheral blood, obtained 28 days after the second AZD1222 dose. The receptors here all came from an adult who received the AZD1222 COVID-19 vaccine. Both conserved end residues are part of each CDR3. Fields, in order: clone size, J gene, V gene, D gene, CDR3 DNA, CDR3 protein. A D gene is named only where the DNA matches it firmly. Clone size is shown for a subset of rows, as once, few, many or a class of expanded clone.

abundance: NA; j_gene: TRBJ1-1; v_gene: TRBV28; d_gene: NA; CDR3nt: TGTGCCAGCAGTTTTGGAAACACTGAAGCTTTCTTT; CDR3aa: CASSFGNTEAFF
abundance: once; j_gene: TRBJ2-3; v_gene: TRBV27; d_gene: NA; CDR3nt: TGTGCCAGCAGTTTTGCTAGAGGGGGGATGACCGTTGATACGCAGTATTTT; CDR3aa: CASSFARGGMTVDTQYF
abundance: NA; j_gene: TRBJ2-5; v_gene: TRBV24-1; d_gene: TRBD2; CDR3nt: TGTGCCACCAGTGATGGACTAGCGGGGGAGTATCAAGAGACCCAGTACTTC; CDR3aa: CATSDGLAGEYQETQYF
abundance: NA; j_gene: TRBJ1-5; v_gene: TRBV18; d_gene: TRBD1; CDR3nt: TGTGCCAGCTCACCTCGACAGGGGGTCAGTCAGCCCCAGCATTTT; CDR3aa: CASSPRQGVSQPQHF
abundance: NA; j_gene: TRBJ1-4; v_gene: TRBV4-1; d_gene: TRBD1; CDR3nt: TGCGCCAGCAGCCAAGGGACAGGGAATGAAAAACTGTTTTTT; CDR3aa: CASSQGTGNEKLFF
abundance: NA; j_gene: TRBJ2-7; v_gene: TRBV21-1; d_gene: NA; CDR3nt: TGTGCCAGCATACAAGCATACGAGCAGTACTTC; CDR3aa: CASIQAYEQYF
abundance: NA; j_gene: TRBJ1-1; v_gene: TRBV28; d_gene: TRBD1; CDR3nt: TGTGCCAGCAGTTTAACGGGAAACAGGGGAGGCACTGAAGCTTTCTTT; CDR3aa: CASSLTGNRGGTEAFF
abundance: once; j_gene: TRBJ1-2; v_gene: TRBV7-8; d_gene: NA; CDR3nt: TGTGCCAGCAGCTTAGGGCGGGGGAGAACTAACTATGGCTACACCTTC; CDR3aa: CASSLGRGRTNYGYTF
abundance: NA; j_gene: TRBJ2-1; v_gene: TRBV21-1; d_gene: NA; CDR3nt: TGTGCCAGCAGCCACCGAAGGAGAGCGGGGGTATACAATGAGCAGTTCTTC; CDR3aa: CASSHRRRAGVYNEQFF
abundance: NA; j_gene: TRBJ2-1; v_gene: TRBV7-2; d_gene: TRBD2; CDR3nt: TGTGCCAGCAGCTCCGGGACTAGCGACTACAATGAGCAGTTCTTC; CDR3aa: CASSSGTSDYNEQFF
abundance: NA; j_gene: TRBJ1-4; v_gene: TRBV5-4; d_gene: NA; CDR3nt: TGTGCCAGCAGCCACAGGGTTGCCAGTGAAAAACTGTTTTTT; CDR3aa: CASSHRVASEKLFF
abundance: NA; j_gene: TRBJ1-1; v_gene: TRBV7-2; d_gene: TRBD1; CDR3nt: TGTGCCAGCAGCCGTACTAAACAGGGGGCAACTGAAGCTTTCTTT; CDR3aa: CASSRTKQGATEAFF
abundance: once; j_gene: TRBJ1-1; v_gene: TRBV7-2; d_gene: NA; CDR3nt: TGTGCCAGCAGCTTAGACCAGGGGCAGGACACTGAAGCTTTCTTT; CDR3aa: CASSLDQGQDTEAFF
abundance: NA; j_gene: TRBJ2-5; v_gene: TRBV27; d_gene: TRBD2; CDR3nt: TGTGCCAGCAGTCCCCCGACAGGAAGACTAACTCGGACTAGCGGGCCACAAGAGACCCAGTACTTC; CDR3aa: CASSPPTGRLTRTSGPQETQYF
abundance: NA; j_gene: TRBJ2-7; v_gene: TRBV15; d_gene: NA; CDR3nt: TGTGCCACCAGCCCCCGGAGGGTAGCCCGCTACGAGCAGTACTTC; CDR3aa: CATSPRRVARYEQYF
abundance: NA; j_gene: TRBJ1-1; v_gene: TRBV6-5; d_gene: NA; CDR3nt: TGTGCCAGCAGTTGGGGGAGGGACACTGAAGCTTTCTTT; CDR3aa: CASSWGRDTEAFF
abundance: NA; j_gene: TRBJ2-7; v_gene: TRBV11-1; d_gene: TRBD1; CDR3nt: TGTGCCAGCAGTTCACCGGGACAGGGAGCTTACGAGCAGTACTTC; CDR3aa: CASSSPGQGAYEQYF
abundance: NA; j_gene: TRBJ1-1; v_gene: TRBV7-9; d_gene: NA; CDR3nt: TGTGCCAGCAGCCCCCGGTGGGGGACGAACACTGAAGCTTTCTTT; CDR3aa: CASSPRWGTNTEAFF
abundance: NA; j_gene: TRBJ1-6; v_gene: TRBV14; d_gene: TRBD1; CDR3nt: TGTGCCAGCAGCCACCGCGGGACAGAAAATTCACCCCTCCACTTT; CDR3aa: CASSHRGTENSPLHF